The TCR beta chain under discussion was sequenced for a study of brain T cells in children with intractable seizures (TCRdb year 2021). Background for the entire study: Resected brain tissue from 45 to 60 pediatric epilepsy surgery cases was first screened for immune gene transcripts using a NanoString immunology panel. Of the roughly twelve selected surgery cases, pre-surgery blood was also sequenced for eight, so four had brain tissue only. Results the study describes overall, beyond this receptor: The patients' HCMV serostatus was not known, and viral specificity was inferred solely from CDR3 sequence similarity. Because sequencing depth was different between pre-surgery and post-surgery blood, clones absent from the pre-surgery sample may reflect undersampling.

CDR1 and CDR2, looked up from the germline V gene, are MGHRA and YSYEKL. V drops 4 bases and J drops 2 bases, leaving 14 bases in between. CDR3 length: 16 amino acids, cysteine to phenylalanine. The kept DNA is CDR3 alone, 48 bases in frame from the first base. The sample's time point label, decoded: blood from clinic visit 5 months post-surgery; TSC patient then seizure free. The surgery cases that showed the highest brain T cell transcript signatures were chosen for TCR beta chain sequencing of brain tissue, and of blood when it was available. Patients had been treated with at least one anti-epileptic drug before surgery. TCR-sequenced patients were children with drug-resistant epilepsy due to tuberous sclerosis complex, focal cortical dysplasia, Rasmussen encephalitis or hemimegalencephaly. The Monarch genomic DNA purification kit was used to extract bulk genomic DNA from unsorted brain tissue and from whole blood.

TCR beta chain sequences were generated from genomic DNA using the immunoSEQ assay. The published analysis was carried out like this. CDR3 sequences that did not begin with the conserved framework cysteine at position 104 were removed manually. Clonality was calculated as one minus the normalized Shannon's Diversity Index, with values ranging from 0 (maximal diversity) to 1 (oligoclonal). Chi-squared comparison-of-proportions tests were used to check whether the frequency of the same CDR3 differed between samples, for example brain versus blood. Public clonotypes were identified by searching immuneACCESS, and similarity to known antiviral clonotypes was assessed with the VDJdb browser. Imported from immuneACCESS, the table was reduced by TCRdb to in-frame sequences with V and J called. These copies leave out some clones; in studies compared against another copy, an unresolved V gene accounts for under half, and the cause of the remainder is not known. V and J calls and clone size are those listed in that table; D and trimming were worked out from the DNA. This sample is represented by approximately 330,000 clones; more than 85% of them were singletons. About 5.8% of the sample rests with the top ten.

Remarks on this clone: Its antigen remains unidentified. Per-base qualities were not stored, and no clone one base away is much larger.

The sequence came from a boy less than two years old with tuberous sclerosis and intractable seizures. This specimen consisted of peripheral blood, obtained approximately 5 months after surgery. The sequence is built from TRBV4-1 and TRBJ2-2; TRBD1 is perhaps the D gene, given 5 matching bases. The DNA reads as follows: TGCGCCAGCAGCCCCGCAGGGATTATCAACACCGGGGAGCTGTTTTTT. Its protein product is CASSPAGIINTGELFF.